The entry that follows covers one TCR beta chain sequence. Its cognate antigen is unknown. This sample is part of a study of cytomegalovirus exposure and HLA in healthy donors. Some clones are missing from TCRdb's copy, which holds only in-frame ones; the method was immunoSEQ multiplex PCR. The table has around 200,000 clones, approximately 83% seen once; the top ten hold around 2.8%. Study-wide results and caveats: According to a subsequent analysis, TCR clusters from the first cohort were inclined to appear together in the 120 or so validation repertoires.

In germline, CDR1 is MNHNS, CDR2 SASEGT. V gave up 6 bases and J gave up 7 bases; unmatched junction bases: 12. The CDR3 spans 15 residues. The donors were part of the validation cohort, which consisted of roughly 120 subjects and was separate from the first cohort of several hundred subjects. This chain links TRBV6-1 with TRBJ2-7, with 10 nucleotides matching TRBD1. Sequencing was carried out using PBMCs. This receptor was identified in a woman in her late teens or twenties in good health and CMV-seropositive. The CDR3 DNA is TGTGCCAGCAGCTGGGGACAGGGGTCCTATGAAGAGCAGTACTTC. Encoded protein: CASSWGQGSYEEQYF.